This TCR beta chain was retrieved from a study of T-cell reconstitution after alpha-beta-depleted transplantation in children. Study-wide results and limits: Several hundred expanded graft clones reportedly were the source of alpha-beta T cells about two months after transplant. A year had passed since transplant, and T-cell counts and diversity by then came mostly from newly produced T cells. There were some patients whose high TCRbeta diversity at day 60 came from surviving recipient T cells and thymic progenitors.

Worth noting for this clonotype: Its cognate antigen is unknown.

Germline V gene lookup returns CDR1 MGHRA and CDR2 YSYEKL. This CDR3 is built from 21 residues. Trimming stripped 4 bases from V and 4 bases from J, with 32 bases between. This sample's TCRbeta library carried unique molecular identifier barcodes. One entry per CDR3 protein, called by TCRdb with MiXCR from the PCR reads. The sample consists of around 130,000 distinct CDR3 sequences, about a tenth of them appearing once. This TCR was sampled from a girl less than two years old who had a stem cell transplant for combined immunodeficiency, so the T cells may come from the graft donor. This chain uses TRBV4-1 with TRBJ2-1, with D tentatively TRBD1 or TRBD2 (6 bases each). This specimen was PBMCs, mostly from graft donor cells, taken 180 days after TCRalphabeta/CD19-depleted stem cell transplant. CDR3 bases: TGCGCCAGCAGCCTATTGGCAAGTTGGGGGGCCTTGAGGGTTTTGTACAATGAGCAGTTCTTC. Translated: CASSLLASWGALRVLYNEQFF.